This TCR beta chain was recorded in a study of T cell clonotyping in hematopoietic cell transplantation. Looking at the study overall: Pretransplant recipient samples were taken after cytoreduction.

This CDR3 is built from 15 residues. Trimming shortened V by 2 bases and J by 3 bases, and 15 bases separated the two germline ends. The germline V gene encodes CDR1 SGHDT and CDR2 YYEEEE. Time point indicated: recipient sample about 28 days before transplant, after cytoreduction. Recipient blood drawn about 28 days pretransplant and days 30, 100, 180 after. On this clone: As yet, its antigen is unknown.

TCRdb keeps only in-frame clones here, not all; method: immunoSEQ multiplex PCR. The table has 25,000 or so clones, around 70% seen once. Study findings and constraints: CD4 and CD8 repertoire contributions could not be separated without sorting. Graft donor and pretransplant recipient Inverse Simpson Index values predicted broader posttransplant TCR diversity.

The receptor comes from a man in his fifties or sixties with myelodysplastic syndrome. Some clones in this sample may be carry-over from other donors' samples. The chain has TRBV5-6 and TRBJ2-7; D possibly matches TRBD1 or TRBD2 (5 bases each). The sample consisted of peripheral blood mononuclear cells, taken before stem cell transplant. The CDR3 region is CASSLSGLALYEQYF. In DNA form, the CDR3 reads TGTGCCAGCAGCTTATCGGGGCTAGCTCTCTACGAGCAGTACTTC.